This T cell receptor (beta chain) appears in the sequencing data of a study of shared clonotypes between healthy human individuals. Turning to the study itself: A few men and a couple of women, aged 18 to 49, were donors.

Worth noting for this clone: Distinct nucleotide sequences in the sample also encode this CDR3.

The V gene end was trimmed by 3 bases and the J gene end by 1 base; junction bases not matched to a gene: 2. The CDR3 has 15 residues. CDR1 and CDR2 (germline): SGHDT, YYEEEE. This was a deep-level run. As processed by the authors: ImmunoSEQ output lacked quality scores and full-length reads, limiting matched filtering. TCRdb keeps only in-frame clones here, not all; method: immunoSEQ multiplex PCR. That table gives V, J and clone size, and the DNA gave D and trimming. The sample includes 2 million to 2.5 million clones, approximately 96% of them seen just once. Material: naive CD4+ T cells sorted from blood. Subset specified: CD45RA+ positively selected. The chain employs TRBV5-6 and TRBJ2-1, with TRBD1 identical over 9 bases. The sequence came from a man in his late teens or twenties in good health. Here the CDR3 reads CASSSGTGSYNEQFF. DNA for the CDR3: TGTGCCAGCAGCTCCGGGACAGGGTCCTACAATGAGCAGTTCTTC.